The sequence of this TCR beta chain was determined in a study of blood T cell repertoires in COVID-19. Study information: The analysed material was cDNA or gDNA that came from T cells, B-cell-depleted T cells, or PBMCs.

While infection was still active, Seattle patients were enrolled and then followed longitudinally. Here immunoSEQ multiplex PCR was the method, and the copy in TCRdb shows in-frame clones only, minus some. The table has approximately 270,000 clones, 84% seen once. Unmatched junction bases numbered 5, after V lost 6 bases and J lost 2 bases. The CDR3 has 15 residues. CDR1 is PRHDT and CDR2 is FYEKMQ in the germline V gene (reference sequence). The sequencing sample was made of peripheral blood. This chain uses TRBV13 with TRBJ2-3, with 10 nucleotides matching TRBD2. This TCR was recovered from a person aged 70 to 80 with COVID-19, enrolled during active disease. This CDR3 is CASRTSGYSTDTQYF. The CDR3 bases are TGTGCCAGCAGGACTAGCGGGTATTCCACAGATACGCAGTATTTT.